This T cell receptor beta chain stems from a study of vaccination effects on CD4 cells after COVID-19. Germline V lookup: CDR1 SGHKS, CDR2 YYEKEE (reference sequence). This CDR3 has 15 amino acids. Deletions cut 0 bases from V and 10 bases from J, with 19 bases between. Sequencing was preceded by expansion of antigen-specific CD4+ T cells with viral peptide pools in the ViraFEST assay. Investigators separated out CD4+ T cells once 9 to 11 days of culture had passed. Participants received two doses of either the BNT162b2 or mRNA-1273 vaccine. The protocol was immunoSEQ multiplex PCR, while the TCRdb copy is restricted to in-frame clones and leaves out a portion. The table lists 20,000 to 25,000 clones, 73% of them singletons. On this clone itself: Its specificity is not known.

The starting material was CD4+ T cells from PBMCs cultured with SARS-CoV-2 spike peptides, obtained after COVID-19 vaccination. The sequence came from a human donor who received a COVID-19 vaccine. The chain couples TRBV5-5 to TRBJ1-1, with a tentative D call TRBD1 (6 bases). This CDR3 reads CASSLGGGRSPLAFF. In nucleotides, the CDR3 is TGTGCCAGCAGCTTGGGAGGGGGTCGCAGTCCCTTAGCTTTCTTT.